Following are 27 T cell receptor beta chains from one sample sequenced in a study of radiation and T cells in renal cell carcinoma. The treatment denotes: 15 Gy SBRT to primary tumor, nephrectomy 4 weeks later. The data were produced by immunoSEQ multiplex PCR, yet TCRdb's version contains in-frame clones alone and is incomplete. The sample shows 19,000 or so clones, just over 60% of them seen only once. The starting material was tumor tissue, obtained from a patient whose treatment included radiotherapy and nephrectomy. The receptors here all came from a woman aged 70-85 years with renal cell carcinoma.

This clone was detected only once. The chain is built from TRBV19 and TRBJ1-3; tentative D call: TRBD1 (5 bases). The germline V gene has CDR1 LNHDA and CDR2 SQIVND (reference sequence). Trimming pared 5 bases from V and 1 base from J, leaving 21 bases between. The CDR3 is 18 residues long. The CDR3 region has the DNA TGTGCCAGTAGTCTCAAGGGGACCTCCCAGCCTTCTGGAAACACCATATATTTT. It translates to CASSLKGTSQPSGNTIYF.

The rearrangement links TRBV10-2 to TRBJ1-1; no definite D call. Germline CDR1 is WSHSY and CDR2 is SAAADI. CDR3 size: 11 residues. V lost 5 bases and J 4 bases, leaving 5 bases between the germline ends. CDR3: CASSRGTEAFF. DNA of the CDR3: TGCGCCAGCAGTCGAGGCACTGAAGCTTTCTTT.

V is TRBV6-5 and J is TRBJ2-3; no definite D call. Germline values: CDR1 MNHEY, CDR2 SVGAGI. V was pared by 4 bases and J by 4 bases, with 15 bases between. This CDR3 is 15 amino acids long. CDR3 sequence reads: CASSWNQARADTQYF. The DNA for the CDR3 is TGTGCCAGCAGTTGGAATCAGGCCCGGGCAGATACGCAGTATTTT.

The CDR3 DNA sequence: TGTGCCAGCAGCGTAGCGGCTAGCGGAGACTACGAGCAGTACTTC. Translated, it gives CASSVAASGDYEQYF. V and J are TRBV9 and TRBJ2-7, with 7 bases that match TRBD2. The CDR3 consists of 15 residues. Losses at the gene ends were 0 bases for V and 3 bases for J; bases not matched to a gene: 6. Germline lookup yields CDR1 SGDLS and CDR2 YYNGEE.

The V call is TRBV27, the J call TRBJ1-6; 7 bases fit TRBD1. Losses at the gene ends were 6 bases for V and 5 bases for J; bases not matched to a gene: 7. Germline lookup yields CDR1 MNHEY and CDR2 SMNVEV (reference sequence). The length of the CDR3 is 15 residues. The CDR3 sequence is CASRAWGQNNSPLHF. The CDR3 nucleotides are TGTGCCAGCAGGGCTTGGGGACAGAATAATTCACCCCTCCACTTT.

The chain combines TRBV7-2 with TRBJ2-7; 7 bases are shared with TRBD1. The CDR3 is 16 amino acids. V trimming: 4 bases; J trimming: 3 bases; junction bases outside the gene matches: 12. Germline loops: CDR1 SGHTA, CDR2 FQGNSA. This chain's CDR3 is CASSSFWGTDLYEQYF. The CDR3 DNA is TGTGCCAGCAGCTCCTTTTGGGGGACAGACCTCTACGAGCAGTACTTC.

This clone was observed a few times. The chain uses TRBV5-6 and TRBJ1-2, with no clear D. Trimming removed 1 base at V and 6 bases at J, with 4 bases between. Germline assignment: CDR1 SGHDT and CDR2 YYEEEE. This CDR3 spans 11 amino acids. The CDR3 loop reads CASSLMDGYTF. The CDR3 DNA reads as TGTGCCAGCAGCTTGATGGATGGCTACACCTTC. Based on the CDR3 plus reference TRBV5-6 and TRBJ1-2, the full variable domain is DAGVTQSPTHLIKTRGQQVTLRCSPKSGHDTVSWYQQALGQGPQFIFQYYEEEERQRGNFPDRFSGHQFPNYSSELNVNALLLGDSALYLCASSLMDGYTFGSGTRLTVV.

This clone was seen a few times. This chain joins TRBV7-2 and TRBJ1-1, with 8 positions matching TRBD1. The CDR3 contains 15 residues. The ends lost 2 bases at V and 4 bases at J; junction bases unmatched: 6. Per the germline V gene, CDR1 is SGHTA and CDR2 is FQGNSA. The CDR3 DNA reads TGTGCCAGCAGCTTAAGTGGCAGGGGGCCCACTGAAGCTTTCTTT. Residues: CASSLSGRGPTEAFF.

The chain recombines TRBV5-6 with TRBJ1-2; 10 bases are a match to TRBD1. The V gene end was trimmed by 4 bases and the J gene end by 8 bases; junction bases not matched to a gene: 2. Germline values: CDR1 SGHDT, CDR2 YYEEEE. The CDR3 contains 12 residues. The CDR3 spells CASSRDRGGYTF. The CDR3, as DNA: TGTGCCAGCAGCCGGGACAGGGGAGGCTACACCTTC.

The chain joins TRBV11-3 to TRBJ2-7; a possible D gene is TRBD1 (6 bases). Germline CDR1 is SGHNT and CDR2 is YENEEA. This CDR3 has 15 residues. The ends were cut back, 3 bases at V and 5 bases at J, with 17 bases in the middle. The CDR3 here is CASSFMASGADEQYF. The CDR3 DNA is TGTGCCAGCAGCTTCATGGCCTCAGGGGCCGACGAGCAGTACTTC.

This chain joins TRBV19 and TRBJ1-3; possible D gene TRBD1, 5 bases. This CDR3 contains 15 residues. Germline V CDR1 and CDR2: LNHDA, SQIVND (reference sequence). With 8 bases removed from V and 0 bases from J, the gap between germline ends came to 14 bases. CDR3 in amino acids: CASVNRISSGNTIYF. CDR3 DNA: TGTGCCAGTGTCAACAGGATCTCCTCTGGAAACACCATATATTTT. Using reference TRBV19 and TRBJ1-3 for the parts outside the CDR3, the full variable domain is DGGITQSPKYLFRKEGQNVTLSCEQNLNHDAMYWYRQDPGQGLRLIYYSQIVNDFQKGDIAEGYSVSREKKESFPLTVTSAQKNPTAFYLCASVNRISSGNTIYFGEGSWLTVV.

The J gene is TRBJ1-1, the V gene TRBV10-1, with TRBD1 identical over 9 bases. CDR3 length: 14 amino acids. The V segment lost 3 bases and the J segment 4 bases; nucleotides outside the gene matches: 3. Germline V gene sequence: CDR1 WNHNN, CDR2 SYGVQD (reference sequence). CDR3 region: CASSEPTGGTEAFF. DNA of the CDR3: TGCGCCAGCAGTGAACCGACAGGGGGCACTGAAGCTTTCTTT.

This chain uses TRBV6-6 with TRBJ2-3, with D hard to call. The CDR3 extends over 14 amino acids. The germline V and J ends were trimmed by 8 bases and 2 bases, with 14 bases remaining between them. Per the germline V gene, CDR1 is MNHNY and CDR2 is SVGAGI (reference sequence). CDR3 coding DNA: TGTGCCAGCGGGCGGCTAGACGCCACAGATACGCAGTATTTT. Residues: CASGRLDATDTQYF.

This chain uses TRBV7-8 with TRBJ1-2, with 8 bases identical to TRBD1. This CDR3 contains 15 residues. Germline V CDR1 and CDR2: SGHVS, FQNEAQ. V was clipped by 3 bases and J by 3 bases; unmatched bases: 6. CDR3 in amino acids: CASSLEQGGDYGYTF. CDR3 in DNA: TGTGCCAGCAGCTTGGAACAGGGGGGCGACTATGGCTACACCTTC.

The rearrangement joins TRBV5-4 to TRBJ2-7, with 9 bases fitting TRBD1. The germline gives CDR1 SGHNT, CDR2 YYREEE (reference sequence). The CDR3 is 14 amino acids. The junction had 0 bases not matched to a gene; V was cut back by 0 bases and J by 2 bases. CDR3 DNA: TGTGCCAGCAGCTTGGGACAGGGGGCCTACGAGCAGTACTTC. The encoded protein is CASSLGQGAYEQYF.

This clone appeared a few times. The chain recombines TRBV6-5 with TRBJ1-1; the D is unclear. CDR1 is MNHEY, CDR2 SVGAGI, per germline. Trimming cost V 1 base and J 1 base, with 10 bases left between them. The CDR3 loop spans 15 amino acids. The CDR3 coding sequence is TGTGCCAGCAGTTACTTGCCCGGCCGGAACACTGAAGCTTTCTTT. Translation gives CASSYLPGRNTEAFF.

For the CDR3, the DNA is TGCGCCAGCAGCGGGGGGACATTATCGAGGAACACTGAAGCTTTCTTT. Its protein is CASSGGTLSRNTEAFF. The chain carries TRBV5-1 and TRBJ1-1; tentative D call: TRBD1 (6 bases). This CDR3 has 16 residues. The germline V gene has CDR1 SGHRS and CDR2 YFSETQ. V lost 4 bases to trimming and J lost 1 base, with 17 bases between them.

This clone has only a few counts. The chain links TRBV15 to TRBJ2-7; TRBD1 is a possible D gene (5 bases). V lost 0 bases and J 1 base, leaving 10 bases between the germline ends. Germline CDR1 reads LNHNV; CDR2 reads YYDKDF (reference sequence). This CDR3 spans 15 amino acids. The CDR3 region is CATSRDRAGSYEQYF. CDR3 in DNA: TGTGCCACCAGCAGAGATCGAGCAGGGTCCTACGAGCAGTACTTC.

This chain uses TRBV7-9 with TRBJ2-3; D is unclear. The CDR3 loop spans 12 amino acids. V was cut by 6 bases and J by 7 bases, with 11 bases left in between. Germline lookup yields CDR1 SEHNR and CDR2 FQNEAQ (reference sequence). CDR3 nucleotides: TGTGCCAGCAGACCCGAAGTAAATACGCAGTATTTT. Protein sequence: CASRPEVNTQYF.

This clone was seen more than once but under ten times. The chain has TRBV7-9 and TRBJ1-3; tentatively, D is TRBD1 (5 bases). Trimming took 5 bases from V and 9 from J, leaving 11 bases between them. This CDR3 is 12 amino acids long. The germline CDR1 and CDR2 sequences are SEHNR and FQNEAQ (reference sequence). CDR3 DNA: TGTGCCAGCAGCGGGCGGAGGGGCACCATATATTTT. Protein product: CASSGRRGTIYF.

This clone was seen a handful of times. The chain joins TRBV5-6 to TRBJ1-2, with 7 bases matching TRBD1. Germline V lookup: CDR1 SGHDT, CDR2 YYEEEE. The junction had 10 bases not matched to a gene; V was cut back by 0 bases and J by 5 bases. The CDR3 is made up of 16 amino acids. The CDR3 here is CASSLAYGDRVYGYTF. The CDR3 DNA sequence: TGTGCCAGCAGCTTGGCGTATGGTGACAGGGTATATGGCTACACCTTC.

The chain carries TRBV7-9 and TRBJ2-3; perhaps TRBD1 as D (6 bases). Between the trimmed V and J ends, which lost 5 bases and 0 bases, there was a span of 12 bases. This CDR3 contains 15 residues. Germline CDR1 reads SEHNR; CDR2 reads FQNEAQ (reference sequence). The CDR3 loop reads CASSPWTASTDTQYF. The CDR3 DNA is TGTGCCAGCAGCCCCTGGACAGCTAGCACAGATACGCAGTATTTT.

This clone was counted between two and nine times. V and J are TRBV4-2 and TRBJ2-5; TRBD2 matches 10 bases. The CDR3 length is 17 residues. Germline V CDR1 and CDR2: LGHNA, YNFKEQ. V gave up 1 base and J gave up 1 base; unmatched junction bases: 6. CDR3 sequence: CASSQVSSGGGQETQYF. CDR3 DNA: TGTGCCAGCAGCCAAGTCTCTAGCGGGGGAGGCCAAGAGACCCAGTACTTC.

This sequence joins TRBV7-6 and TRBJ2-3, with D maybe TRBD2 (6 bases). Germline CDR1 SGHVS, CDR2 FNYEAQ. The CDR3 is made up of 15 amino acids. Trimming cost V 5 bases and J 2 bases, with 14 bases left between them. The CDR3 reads CASSGPVADTDTQYF. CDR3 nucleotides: TGTGCCAGCAGCGGACCCGTAGCGGACACAGATACGCAGTATTTT. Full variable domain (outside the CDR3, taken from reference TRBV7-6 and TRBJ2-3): GAGVSQSPRYKVTKRGQDVALRCDPISGHVSLYWYRQALGQGPEFLTYFNYEAQQDKSGLPNDRFSAERPEGSISTLTIQRTEQRDSAMYRCASSGPVADTDTQYFGPGTRLTVL.

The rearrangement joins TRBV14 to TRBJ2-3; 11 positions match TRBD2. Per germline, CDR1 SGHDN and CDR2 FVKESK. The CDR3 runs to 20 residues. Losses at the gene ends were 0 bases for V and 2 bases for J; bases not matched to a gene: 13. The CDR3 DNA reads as TGTGCCAGCAGCCAAGATGTGGTCCTAGCGGGGGGCCGGAACACAGATACGCAGTATTTT. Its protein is CASSQDVVLAGGRNTDTQYF.

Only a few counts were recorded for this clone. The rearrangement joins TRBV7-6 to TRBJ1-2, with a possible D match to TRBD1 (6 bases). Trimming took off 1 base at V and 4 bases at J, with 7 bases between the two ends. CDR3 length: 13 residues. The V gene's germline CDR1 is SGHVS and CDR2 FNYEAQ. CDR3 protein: CASSLEDSYGYTF. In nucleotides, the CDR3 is TGTGCCAGCAGCTTAGAGGACAGCTATGGCTACACCTTC.

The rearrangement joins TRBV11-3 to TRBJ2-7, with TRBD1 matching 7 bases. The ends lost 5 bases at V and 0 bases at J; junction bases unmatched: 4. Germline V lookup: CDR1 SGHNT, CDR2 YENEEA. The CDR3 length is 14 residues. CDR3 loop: CASSPGQASYEQYF. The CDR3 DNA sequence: TGTGCCAGCAGCCCCGGACAGGCCTCCTACGAGCAGTACTTC.